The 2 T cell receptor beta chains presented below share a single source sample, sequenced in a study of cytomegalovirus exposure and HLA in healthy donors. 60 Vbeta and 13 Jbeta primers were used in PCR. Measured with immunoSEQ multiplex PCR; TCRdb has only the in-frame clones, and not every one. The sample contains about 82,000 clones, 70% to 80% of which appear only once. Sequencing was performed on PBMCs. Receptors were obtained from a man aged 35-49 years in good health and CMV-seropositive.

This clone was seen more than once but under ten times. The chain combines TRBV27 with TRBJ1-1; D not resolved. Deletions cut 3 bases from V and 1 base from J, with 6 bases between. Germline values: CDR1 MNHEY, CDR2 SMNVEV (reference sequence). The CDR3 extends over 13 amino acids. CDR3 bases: TGTGCCAGCAGTTTCAGGTGGAACACTGAAGCTTTCTTT. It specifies CASSFRWNTEAFF.

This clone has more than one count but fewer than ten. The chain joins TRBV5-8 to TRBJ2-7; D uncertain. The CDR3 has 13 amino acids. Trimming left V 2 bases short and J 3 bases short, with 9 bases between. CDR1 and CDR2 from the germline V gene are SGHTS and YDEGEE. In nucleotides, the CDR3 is TGTGCCAGCAGCTTAGATCTCGGCTACGAGCAGTACTTC. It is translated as CASSLDLGYEQYF.